A selection of T cell receptor beta chains follows, all from one sample in a study of T cell responses to AZD1222 COVID-19 vaccine. Some clones are missing from TCRdb's copy, which holds only in-frame ones; the method was immunoSEQ multiplex PCR. Of 150,000 to 200,000 clones listed, about 89% were seen once; the top ten hold under 3.5%. This specimen consisted of peripheral blood, obtained on day 0 of MenACWY control vaccination. These receptors came from an adult in good health. Both conserved end residues are part of each CDR3. The D gene is left open where the match is weak. Clone size, where shown, is once, few, many, or a class for clones that have expanded.

j_call v_call clone_size d_call cdr3_nt cdr3_aa
TRBJ2-7 TRBV18 . . TGTGCCAGCTCACCGACCGGCAACTACGAGCAGTACTTC CASSPTGNYEQYF
TRBJ1-1 TRBV6-1 . TRBD1 TGTGCCAGCAGTTATAACAGGGGGACTGAAGCTTTCTTT CASSYNRGTEAFF
TRBJ2-5 TRBV7-8 . TRBD2 TGTGCCAGCAGCTTAGGACTAGCTAAAGAGACCCAGTACTTC CASSLGLAKETQYF
TRBJ2-3 TRBV7-2 . . TGTGCCAGCAGCTTAGGACAGCGAACGCAGTATTTT CASSLGQRTQYF
TRBJ1-1 TRBV7-9 . TRBD1 TGTGCCAGCAGCCCAAGACAGGGGAACACTGAAGCTTTCTTT CASSPRQGNTEAFF
TRBJ2-3 TRBV30 . . TGTGCCTGGAGTTCTCTAGGTGCTAGCACAGATACGCAGTATTTT CAWSSLGASTDTQYF
TRBJ2-7 TRBV28 . . TGTGCCAGCAGTACCAAAGACGGCCGAAGCTCCTACGAGCAGTACTTC CASSTKDGRSSYEQYF
TRBJ1-2 TRBV11-2 . TRBD1 TGTGCCAGCAGCCACTCCGGGACAGGGCCTGGCTACACCTTC CASSHSGTGPGYTF
TRBJ2-7 TRBV10-3 . TRBD1 TGTGCCATCAAGCGGGGACAGGGGCAGGGGTGGAACGAGCAGTACTTC CAIKRGQGQGWNEQYF
TRBJ2-1 TRBV7-9 . . TGTGCCAGCAGCCCTCTGGGGGTTGGCTCCTACAATGAGCAGTTCTTC CASSPLGVGSYNEQFF
TRBJ2-7 TRBV18 . TRBD1 TGTGCCAGCTCACCTCGAGCCCCCGGGGACAGGGGCCACGAGCAGTACTTC CASSPRAPGDRGHEQYF
TRBJ1-3 TRBV4-2 . . TGTGCCAGCAGCCAATGGACAGCAAGCTCTGGAAACACCATATATTTT CASSQWTASSGNTIYF
TRBJ2-7 TRBV19 . TRBD1 TGTGCCAGTAGTATCGACAGGGGCAGCTACGAGCAGTACTTC CASSIDRGSYEQYF
TRBJ2-7 TRBV28 . TRBD2 TGTGCCACCTGTGGACTAGCGGTCTCCTACGAGCAGTACTTC CATCGLAVSYEQYF
TRBJ1-6 TRBV5-6 . TRBD1 TGTGCCAGCAGCATCGGACAGGAGAATTCACCCCTCCACTTT CASSIGQENSPLHF
TRBJ2-3 TRBV19 . TRBD1 TGTGCCAGTTCCGGGACAGGCACAGATACGCAGTATTTT CASSGTGTDTQYF
TRBJ1-2 TRBV6-6 . . TGTGCCAGCAGCCCCCGAGGGCAAGGGGGCTACACCTTC CASSPRGQGGYTF
TRBJ2-2 TRBV6-2/TRBV6-3 . . TGTGCCAGCAGTTATTACCGGAACACCGGGGAGCTGTTTTTT CASSYYRNTGELFF
TRBJ2-1 TRBV3-1/TRBV3-2 once . TGTGCCAGCAGCCGCACAGGGTACAATGAGCAGTTCTTC CASSRTGYNEQFF
TRBJ2-1 TRBV9 . TRBD1 TGTGCCAGCAGCGGACAGGGAACTTACAATGAGCAGTTCTTC CASSGQGTYNEQFF
TRBJ2-3 TRBV7-2 . TRBD2 TGTGCCAGCGGCAAGCCAACTAGCGGGAGGAATACGCAGTATTTT CASGKPTSGRNTQYF
TRBJ2-2 TRBV19 . . TGTGCCAGTAGGAAACAGGGAAACACCGGGGAGCTGTTTTTT CASRKQGNTGELFF
TRBJ2-7 TRBV5-5 . TRBD1 TGTGCCAGCAGCCCGGGACAGGGGGGCGAGCAGTACTTC CASSPGQGGEQYF
TRBJ2-5 TRBV3-1/TRBV3-2 . . TGTGCCAGCAGAGCAGAGAAAGAGACCCAGTACTTC CASRAEKETQYF
TRBJ1-1 TRBV6-5 . . TGTGCCAGCAGGGGGAACACTGAAGCTTTCTTT CASRGNTEAFF
TRBJ2-3 TRBV12-3/TRBV12-4 . TRBD1 TGTGCCAGCAGCTACAGGGGCGCAGATACGCAGTATTTT CASSYRGADTQYF
TRBJ2-3 TRBV4-2 once TRBD2 TGTGCCAGCAGCCCCGGACTAGCGGACACAGATACGCAGTATTTT CASSPGLADTDTQYF
TRBJ1-3 TRBV5-1 . TRBD1 TGCGCCAGCAGCTTGGACAGGGGATATGGAAACACCATATATTTT CASSLDRGYGNTIYF
TRBJ2-3 TRBV2 . TRBD2 TGTGCCAGCAGTGAGGCTGGGGGGGGCACAGATACGCAGTATTTT CASSEAGGGTDTQYF
TRBJ1-2 TRBV21-1 . . TGTGCCAGCAGCAAAGGTGTTGGCTATGGCTACACCTTC CASSKGVGYGYTF
TRBJ2-5 TRBV7-2 . TRBD1 TGTGCCAGCAGCTTGACAGGGGGCGACGAGACCCAGTACTTC CASSLTGGDETQYF
TRBJ1-2 TRBV7-8 . TRBD1 TGTGCCAGCAGCTTACTGGGACAGGGGTTCTATGGCTACACCTTC CASSLLGQGFYGYTF
TRBJ1-1 TRBV29-1 . . TGCAGCGTTGATGGTGGAAACACTGAAGCTTTCTTT CSVDGGNTEAFF
TRBJ2-7 TRBV7-2 . . TGTGCCAGCAGCCTGGGAGGAGGCGCCGCTTTCTACGAGCAGTACTTC CASSLGGGAAFYEQYF
TRBJ2-5 TRBV14 . . TGTGCCAGCAGCCAACTGGGACAAGGCACAGAGACCCAGTACTTC CASSQLGQGTETQYF
TRBJ2-3 TRBV19 . TRBD2 TGTGCCAGTAGTATAGTGGCGGGAGGGCCGGATACGCAGTATTTT CASSIVAGGPDTQYF
TRBJ2-6 TRBV9 . . TGTGCCAGCAGCGGCGAAAACTCTGGGGCCAACGTCCTGACTTTC CASSGENSGANVLTF
TRBJ1-2 TRBV5-4 . TRBD1 TGTGCCAGCAGCACCCCGACGGGACAGGGTGATGGCTACACCTTC CASSTPTGQGDGYTF
TRBJ2-1 TRBV30 few . TGTGCCTGGTCGAAAAGTTACTGGGAGCAGTTCTTC CAWSKSYWEQFF
TRBJ1-1 TRBV30 . . TGTGCCTGGAGTGTATCACAAAACACTGAAGCTTTCTTT CAWSVSQNTEAFF
TRBJ1-2 TRBV3-1/TRBV3-2 . . TGTGCCAGCAGCCAACCCGACTATGGCTACACCTTC CASSQPDYGYTF
TRBJ1-5 TRBV2 . . TGTGCCAGCAGTGCGGGGAATCAGCCCCAGCATTTT CASSAGNQPQHF
TRBJ2-2 TRBV28 . TRBD1 TGTGCCAGCAGTTTGACCACAGGGGGCTTGATCACCGGGGAGCTGTTTTTT CASSLTTGGLITGELFF
TRBJ2-7 TRBV28 . TRBD1 TGTGCCAGCAGTGTAGCCCGGGACAGGGAGCAGTACTTC CASSVARDREQYF
TRBJ2-7 TRBV6-5 . TRBD2 TGTGCCAGCAGCCATCTTAGCGGGAGGAAAAACGAGCAGTACTTC CASSHLSGRKNEQYF
TRBJ2-3 TRBV11-2 . TRBD1 TGTGCCAGCAGCTCATCGGAGCCGGGACAGGGTTGGGATACGCAGTATTTT CASSSSEPGQGWDTQYF
TRBJ2-7 TRBV11-2 . . TGTGCCAGCAGCGCCCGCACCCAAGGATACGAGCAGTACTTC CASSARTQGYEQYF
TRBJ2-7 TRBV6-5 . TRBD1 TGTGCCAGCAGCCCCGACGGGACAGGGCTCTACGAGCAGTACTTC CASSPDGTGLYEQYF
TRBJ1-2 TRBV3-1/TRBV3-2 . . TGTGCCAGCAGCCAAGAACCGAGGGCAGAAGGCTACACCTTC CASSQEPRAEGYTF
TRBJ1-1 TRBV4-1 . TRBD1 TGCGCCAGCAGCCAAGATATCCGACAGGGGAACACTGAAGCTTTCTTT CASSQDIRQGNTEAFF
TRBJ1-1 TRBV9 . . TGTGCCAGCAGCGTAGAAGGACAGATTGGAGCTTTCTTT CASSVEGQIGAFF
TRBJ2-1 TRBV10-3 . . TGTGCCATCAGTGAGTCTACATACAGCTCCTACAATGAGCAGTTCTTC CAISESTYSSYNEQFF
TRBJ1-5 TRBV5-4 few . TGTGCCAGCAGCCATGAGAATCAGCCCCAGCATTTT CASSHENQPQHF
TRBJ1-4 TRBV27 . . TGTGCCAGCAGGGTCTATGCTAATGAAAAACTGTTTTTT CASRVYANEKLFF
TRBJ2-2 TRBV5-6 . . TGTGCCAGCAGCGGACTCTTTGGAACGGCCGGGGAGCTGTTTTTT CASSGLFGTAGELFF
TRBJ1-5 TRBV30 . . TGTGCCTGGAGTGTAGCGGCGGGTCAGCCCCAGCATTTT CAWSVAAGQPQHF
TRBJ2-2 TRBV20-1 . TRBD2 TGCAGTGCAAGTAGCGGGTTCGGGGAGCTGTTTTTT CSASSGFGELFF
TRBJ1-5 TRBV30 . . TGTGCCTGGACCTCGGGCGGCAATCAGCCCCAGCATTTT CAWTSGGNQPQHF